The clone carrying this T cell receptor beta chain was counted ten times or more. Its target is unknown. Breast cancer patients provided tissue from their axillary draining lymph nodes. The sample comes from a study of breast tumors, draining lymph nodes, adjacent tissues. Study-level points and caveats: Data only fit, rather than demonstrated, lymph node origin of most tumor T cells. Tumor repertoires ranked between lymph nodes and nontumor tissue in diversity, with V and J gene preferences. Compared with basal-like, luminal-like tumors shared significantly more repertoire with nontumor tissue.

TCRdb itself ran the multiplex PCR reads through MiXCR, one entry per CDR3 protein. The sample has around 190,000 distinct CDR3 sequences, 30% to 35% seen once. This CDR3 contains 15 residues. V dropped 6 bases and J dropped 7 bases, with 21 bases sitting between them. The germline CDR1 and CDR2 sequences are SNHLY and FYNNEI. The chain recombines TRBV2 with TRBJ1-2, with D maybe TRBD1 (5 bases). This clonotype was obtained from a female donor with breast cancer. Some clones in this sample may be carry-over from other donors' samples. Material: axillary lymph node tissue. Here the CDR3 DNA reads TGTGCCAGCAGAGATACGGGACTTTTCTCTGGTGGCTACACCTTC. This codes for CASRDTGLFSGGYTF.